Sequencing of this T cell receptor (beta chain) was carried out in a study of human T cells and chemical hapten exposure. Findings and limits, study-wide: With alopecia, donors may have immune responses unlike healthy people's.

Trimming took 3 bases from V and 12 from J, leaving 22 bases between them. In germline, CDR1 is SGHNT, CDR2 YYREEE (reference sequence). This CDR3 spans 16 amino acids. In this sample, this clonotype turned up a few times. No antigen is known for it. TCRdb re-analysed the RACE reads in MiXCR, keeping a single row per CDR3 protein. This table holds approximately 88,000 distinct CDR3 sequences, approximately 12% found once. As for time point: patch test 3, about 24 weeks after DPC sensitization. Indicated treatment: therapeutic diphenylcyclopropenone sensitization with weekly scalp DPC. Total RNA was isolated from whole blood that had not been fractionated.

The specimen comprised whole blood, sampled in connection with sensitization to the hapten diphenylcyclopropenone (DPC). The receptor was derived from a woman aged 50 to 65 with alopecia areata. Some clones in this sample may be carry-over from other donors' samples. This chain uses TRBV5-4 with TRBJ1-6; the D gene is possibly TRBD1 (6 bases). The CDR3 loop is CASSSTSQGPTGPLHF. The CDR3 coding sequence is TGTGCCAGCAGCTCGACCTCCCAGGGGCCCACAGGACCCCTCCACTTT.